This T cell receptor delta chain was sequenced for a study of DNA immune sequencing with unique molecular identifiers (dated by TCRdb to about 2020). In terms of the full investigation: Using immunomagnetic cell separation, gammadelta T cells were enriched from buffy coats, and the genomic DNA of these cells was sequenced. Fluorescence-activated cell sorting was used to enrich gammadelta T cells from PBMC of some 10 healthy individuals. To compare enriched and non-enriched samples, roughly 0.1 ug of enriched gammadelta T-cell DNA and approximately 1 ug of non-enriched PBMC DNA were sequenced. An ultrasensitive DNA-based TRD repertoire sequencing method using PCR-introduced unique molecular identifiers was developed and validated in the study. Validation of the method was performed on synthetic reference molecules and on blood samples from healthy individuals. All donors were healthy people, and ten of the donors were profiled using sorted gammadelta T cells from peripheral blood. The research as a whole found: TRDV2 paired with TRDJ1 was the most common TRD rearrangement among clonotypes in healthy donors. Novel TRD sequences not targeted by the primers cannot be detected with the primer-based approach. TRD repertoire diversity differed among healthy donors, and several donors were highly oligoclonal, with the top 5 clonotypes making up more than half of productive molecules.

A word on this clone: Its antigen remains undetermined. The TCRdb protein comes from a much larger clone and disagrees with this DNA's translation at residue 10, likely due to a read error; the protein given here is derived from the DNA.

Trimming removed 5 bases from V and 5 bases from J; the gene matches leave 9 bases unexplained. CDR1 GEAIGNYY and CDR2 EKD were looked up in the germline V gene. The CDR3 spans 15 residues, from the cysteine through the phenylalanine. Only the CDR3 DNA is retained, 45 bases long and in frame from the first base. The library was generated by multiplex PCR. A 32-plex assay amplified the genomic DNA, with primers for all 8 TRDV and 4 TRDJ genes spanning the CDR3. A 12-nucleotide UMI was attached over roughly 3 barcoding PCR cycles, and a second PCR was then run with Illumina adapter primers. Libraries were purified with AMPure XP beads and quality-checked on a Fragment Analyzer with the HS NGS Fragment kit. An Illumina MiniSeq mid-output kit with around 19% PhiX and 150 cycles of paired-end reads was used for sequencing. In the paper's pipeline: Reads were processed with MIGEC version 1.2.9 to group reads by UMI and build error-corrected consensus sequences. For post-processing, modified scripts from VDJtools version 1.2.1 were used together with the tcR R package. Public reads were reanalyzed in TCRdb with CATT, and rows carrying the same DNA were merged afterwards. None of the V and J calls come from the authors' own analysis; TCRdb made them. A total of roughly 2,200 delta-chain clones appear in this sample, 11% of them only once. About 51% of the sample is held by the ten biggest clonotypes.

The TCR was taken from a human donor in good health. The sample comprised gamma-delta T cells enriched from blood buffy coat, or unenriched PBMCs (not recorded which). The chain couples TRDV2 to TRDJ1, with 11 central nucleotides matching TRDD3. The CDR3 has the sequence CACAQLGDREDKLIF. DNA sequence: TGTGCCTGTGCCCAACTGGGGGATAGGGAAGATAAACTCATCTTT.